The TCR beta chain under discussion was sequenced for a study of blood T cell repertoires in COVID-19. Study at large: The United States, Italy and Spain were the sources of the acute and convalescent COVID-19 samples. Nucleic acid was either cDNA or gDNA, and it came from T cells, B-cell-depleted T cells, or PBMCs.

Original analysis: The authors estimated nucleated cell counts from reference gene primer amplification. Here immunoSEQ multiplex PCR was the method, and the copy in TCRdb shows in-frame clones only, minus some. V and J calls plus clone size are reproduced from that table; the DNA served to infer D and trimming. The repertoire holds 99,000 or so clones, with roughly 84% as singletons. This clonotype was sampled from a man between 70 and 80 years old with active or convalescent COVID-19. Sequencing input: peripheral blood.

The CDR3 coding sequence is TGTGCCAGCAGTGCACAGGGTAGGGATCAGCCCCAGCATTTT. This sequence encodes CASSAQGRDQPQHF. The chain carries TRBV2 and TRBJ1-5, with a weak D call TRBD1 (6 bases). The CDR3 contains 14 residues. With 4 bases removed from V and 5 bases from J, the gap between germline ends came to 12 bases. Per the germline V gene, CDR1 is SNHLY and CDR2 is FYNNEI.